Listed below are T cell receptor beta chains from one sample, sequenced in a study of control samples from healthy donors and cancer patients. Assay used: immunoSEQ multiplex PCR; TCRdb lists only in-frame clones, some missing. The data hold about 110,000 clones, with around four fifths observed a single time. Sequencing used blood. Receptor source: a young man in good health. Both conserved end residues are part of each CDR3. The D gene is left open where the match is weak. Size is stated for part of the rows, as once, few or many counts, or as a class when the clone is expanded.

few	NA	TRBV3-1/TRBV3-2	TRBJ1-3	CASSRLGGNTIYF	TGTGCCAGCAGCCGACTAGGAGGAAACACCATATATTTT
NA	TRBD2	TRBV24-1	TRBJ2-1	CATSDLSGGAYNEQFF	TGTGCCACCAGTGATCTTAGCGGGGGCGCCTACAATGAGCAGTTCTTC
NA	NA	TRBV7-9	TRBJ1-3	CASSADGSSGNTIYF	TGTGCCAGCAGCGCCGACGGAAGCTCTGGAAACACCATATATTTT
NA	NA	TRBV6-5	TRBJ1-2	CASRDSDGFGSYTF	TGTGCCAGCAGGGACTCAGATGGCTTCGGTAGCTACACCTTC
few	TRBD1	TRBV19	TRBJ1-2	CASSGGQRKYGYTF	TGTGCCAGTAGTGGGGGACAGCGAAAATATGGCTACACCTTC
NA	TRBD2	TRBV7-7	TRBJ2-5	CASSLTPAGAQYF	TGTGCTAGCAGCCTGACCCCGGCGGGGGCCCAGTACTTC
NA	TRBD1	TRBV3-1/TRBV3-2	TRBJ1-2	CASSQGQGASGYTF	TGTGCCAGCAGCCAAGGACAGGGGGCGTCTGGCTACACCTTC
NA	NA	TRBV2	TRBJ1-5	CASSGVGGFNQPQHF	TGTGCCAGCAGTGGCGTAGGGGGATTCAATCAGCCCCAGCATTTT
few	TRBD1	TRBV5-5	TRBJ1-5	CASSLRGQGADQPQHF	TGTGCCAGCAGCTTGAGGGGACAGGGGGCCGATCAGCCCCAGCATTTT
NA	TRBD1	TRBV18	TRBJ1-2	CASSPDRGVYGYTF	TGTGCCAGCTCACCGGACAGGGGGGTCTATGGCTACACCTTC
NA	NA	TRBV6-4	TRBJ1-2	CASSGRGALYYYGYTF	TGTGCCAGCAGTGGCAGGGGTGCCCTCTACTACTATGGCTACACCTTC
NA	NA	TRBV20-1	TRBJ1-2	CSASASNYGYTF	TGCAGTGCTAGTGCTTCTAATTATGGCTACACCTTC
once	TRBD2	TRBV11-3	TRBJ2-5	CASSWSGLVSETQYF	TGTGCCAGCAGCTGGAGTGGACTAGTTTCAGAGACCCAGTACTTC
NA	NA	TRBV4-1	TRBJ1-6	CASSLGPRANSPLHF	TGCGCCAGCAGCCTAGGGCCGAGGGCGAATTCACCCCTCCACTTT
once	NA	TRBV5-1	TRBJ1-1	CASSFWGDTEAFF	TGCGCCAGCAGCTTCTGGGGGGACACTGAAGCTTTCTTT
NA	NA	TRBV5-1	TRBJ1-2	CASSLRGEGGYTF	TGCGCCAGCAGCTTGAGGGGTGAGGGTGGCTACACCTTC
NA	NA	TRBV28	TRBJ1-2	CASLRTGPYGYTF	TGTGCCAGCCTCCGTACAGGGCCTTATGGCTACACCTTC
few	TRBD1	TRBV4-1	TRBJ2-4	CASSLSVGGRNIQYF	TGCGCCAGCAGCCTAAGTGTAGGGGGCAGAAACATTCAGTACTTC
NA	NA	TRBV4-1	TRBJ2-1	CASSQVGHNNEQFF	TGCGCCAGCAGCCAAGTTGGACACAACAATGAGCAGTTCTTC
few	NA	TRBV10-1	TRBJ2-2	CASSDLPAGRRELFF	TGCGCCAGCAGTGATTTACCGGCAGGGCGCCGGGAGCTGTTTTTT
NA	NA	TRBV13	TRBJ2-1	CASSSRDSGYNEQFF	TGTGCCAGCAGCTCTCGGGACAGCGGGTACAATGAGCAGTTCTTC
NA	TRBD2	TRBV4-1	TRBJ2-1	CASSPPTSGVNEQFF	TGCGCCAGCAGCCCCCCAACTAGCGGGGTCAATGAGCAGTTCTTC
NA	TRBD2	TRBV4-1	TRBJ2-3	CASSQGLAGSLTDTQYF	TGCGCCAGCAGCCAAGGTCTAGCGGGGAGCCTCACAGATACGCAGTATTTT
NA	NA	TRBV5-6	TRBJ1-2	CASSFAGGNYYGYTF	TGTGCCAGCAGCTTCGCGGGGGGAAACTACTATGGCTACACCTTC
NA	TRBD1	TRBV7-2	TRBJ1-1	CASSMGQGNTEAFF	TGTGCCAGCAGCATGGGACAGGGGAACACTGAAGCTTTCTTT
NA	NA	TRBV7-8	TRBJ2-2	CASSHITGELFF	TGTGCCAGCAGCCACATCACCGGGGAGCTGTTTTTT
NA	TRBD1	TRBV5-1	TRBJ2-2	CASSLVGTGIGTGELFF	TGCGCCAGCAGCTTGGTCGGGACAGGCATTGGGACCGGGGAGCTGTTTTTT
once	TRBD2	TRBV4-3	TRBJ2-2	CASSQNFGLAGTTYTGELFF	TGCGCCAGCAGCCAAAATTTTGGACTAGCGGGGACCACTTACACCGGGGAGCTGTTTTTT
NA	TRBD1	TRBV10-1	TRBJ2-6	CASSGGQGASLNVLTF	TGCGCCAGCAGCGGGGGACAGGGGGCTAGTCTAAACGTCCTGACTTTC
NA	NA	TRBV6-5	TRBJ2-6	CASGRSGANVLTF	TGTGCCAGCGGGAGGTCTGGGGCCAACGTCCTGACTTTC